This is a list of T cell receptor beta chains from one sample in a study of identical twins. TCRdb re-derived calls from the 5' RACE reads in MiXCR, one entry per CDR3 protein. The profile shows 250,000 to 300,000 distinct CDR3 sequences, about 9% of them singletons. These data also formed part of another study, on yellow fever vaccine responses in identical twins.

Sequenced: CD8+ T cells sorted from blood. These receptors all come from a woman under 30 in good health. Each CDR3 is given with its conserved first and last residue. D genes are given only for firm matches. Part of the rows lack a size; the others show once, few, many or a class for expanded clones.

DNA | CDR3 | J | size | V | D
TGTGCCACCAGGACTAGAACCTACAATGAGCAGTTCTTC | CATRTRTYNEQFF | TRBJ2-1 | . | TRBV2 | TRBD2
TGCAGTGCCGTCGTGAGCGGGAGGGCCAAAGATACGCAGTATTTT | CSAVVSGRAKDTQYF | TRBJ2-3 | few | TRBV20-1 | TRBD2
TGTGCCAGCAGACCCGGTGGAGGGGATGAGACCCAGTACTTC | CASRPGGGDETQYF | TRBJ2-5 | few | TRBV7-2 | .
TGTGCCAGCAGCCACCCACTGCTCCGCGGCTCCTACAATGAGCAGTTCTTC | CASSHPLLRGSYNEQFF | TRBJ2-1 | . | TRBV4-2 | .
TGTGCCAGCAGCTTAGCTCCAGCGGGGGGACTTCAGGGTGAGCAGTTCTTC | CASSLAPAGGLQGEQFF | TRBJ2-1 | . | TRBV7-9 | TRBD2
TGCAGCGTTGAAGATCCCGCGCGGGGGGGCCTTGACACCGGGGAGCTGTTTTTT | CSVEDPARGGLDTGELFF | TRBJ2-2 | . | TRBV29-1 | TRBD2
TGCAGTGCTAGAAGGGACCTCTCCTACGAGCAGTACTTC | CSARRDLSYEQYF | TRBJ2-7 | many | TRBV20-1 | .
TGCAGTGCTGTCCCCGGGACAGGGGTCCCCGAGCAGTACTTC | CSAVPGTGVPEQYF | TRBJ2-7 | many | TRBV20-1 | TRBD1
TGTGCCAGCAGCCGACCCGGTGCAGAGACCCAGTACTTC | CASSRPGAETQYF | TRBJ2-5 | few | TRBV7-9 | .
TGCAGCGTTGATGGACAGGCGAACACTGAAGCTTTCTTT | CSVDGQANTEAFF | TRBJ1-1 | few | TRBV29-1 | TRBD1
TGCGCCAGCAGCTACCACCTACAGGAATCCGGAAACACCATATATTTT | CASSYHLQESGNTIYF | TRBJ1-3 | many | TRBV5-1 | .
TGTGCCAGCAGTGTAGATCCGGGACTAGCGGACAATGAGCAGTTCTTC | CASSVDPGLADNEQFF | TRBJ2-1 | many | TRBV2 | TRBD2
TGTGCCATCAGTGAGCTCAGGGTCTCAAACGAGCAGTACTTC | CAISELRVSNEQYF | TRBJ2-7 | few | TRBV10-3 | .
TGCAGCGGCGACACAGATACGCAGTATTTT | CSGDTDTQYF | TRBJ2-3 | many | TRBV29-1 | .
TGTGCCAGCAGCTACGACACGGGGGAAATAACAGATACGCAGTATTTT | CASSYDTGEITDTQYF | TRBJ2-3 | many | TRBV2 | .
TGTGCCAGCAGTGAAGGGGTAGAAGATACGCAGTATTTT | CASSEGVEDTQYF | TRBJ2-3 | few | TRBV2 | .
TGTGCTAGTGGCCCCGACAGGGAGGACACTGAAGCTTTCTTT | CASGPDREDTEAFF | TRBJ1-1 | few | TRBV12-5 | TRBD1
TGCGCCAGCAGTGAGGGGTTCTTTGGGGACAATGAGCAGTTCTTC | CASSEGFFGDNEQFF | TRBJ2-1 | few | TRBV10-1 | .
TGCAGTGCTCCCGCGGGGCTAGCGGGAGGGAGCACAGATACGCAGTATTTT | CSAPAGLAGGSTDTQYF | TRBJ2-3 | . | TRBV20-1 | TRBD2
TGTGCCAGCAGCTTAGATGACGCCCCCTACGAGCAGTACTTC | CASSLDDAPYEQYF | TRBJ2-7 | few | TRBV11-2 | .
TGTGCCAGCAGTGAAGAGACAGGCCCTTACAATGAGCAGTTCTTC | CASSEETGPYNEQFF | TRBJ2-1 | many | TRBV6-4 | .
TGTGCCAGCAGCGAATTGTTAACGAGGGATGAGCAGTTCTTC | CASSELLTRDEQFF | TRBJ2-1 | few | TRBV7-9 | .
TGTGCCAGCAGTTTATTTCCCGGGACAACCAGCACAGATACGCAGTATTTT | CASSLFPGTTSTDTQYF | TRBJ2-3 | many | TRBV27 | .
TGTGCCAGCAGCCGTGGACAGGGGGCGAATCAGCCCCAGCATTTT | CASSRGQGANQPQHF | TRBJ1-5 | many | TRBV7-9 | TRBD1
TGTGCCAGTAGTCAGGGGCGGACTGAAGCTTTCTTT | CASSQGRTEAFF | TRBJ1-1 | . | TRBV19 | .
TGCAGCGTTAGGTTCTCCCAGACTTACAATGAGCAGTTCTTC | CSVRFSQTYNEQFF | TRBJ2-1 | many | TRBV29-1 | .